This TCR beta chain was documented in a study of blood T cells in healthy people across ages (dated by TCRdb to between 2015 and 2017). In the study overall: In model experiments, template switching captured roughly one uniquely barcoded TCR beta cDNA molecule for every two T cells. Donors were grouped into four age groups: young (average approximately 16 years), middle-aged (about 40), aged (around 66) and long-lived (around 80). Two additional independent replicas of 1 million unique cDNA reads from the same blood draw were analyzed for two donors (one aged 18 to 30 and one aged 80 or older). To track age-related changes in TCR beta repertoire diversity, the study relied on deep sequencing normalized with unique cDNA molecular identifiers. Donors of different ages were randomly distributed across sequencing lanes to avoid experimental bias. The investigation overall reported the following: Estimates of total diversity based on one million sequenced T cells were regarded as lower bounds and as underestimates. The long-lived group showed more naive CD4+ T cells, fewer expanded clones and increased TCR diversity than the aged group, suggesting age selection. Observed TCR beta diversity per million T cells fell roughly linearly with age, and a significant reduction was already apparent by age roughly 40. Donor CMV infection status was unknown, potentially confounding age-related changes in expanded clonotypes. Observed TCR beta diversity correlated strongly with the percentage of naive T cells measured by flow cytometry. Conclusive comparison of naive and antigen-experienced compartments was prevented by the profiling of bulk unsorted PBMCs.

About this clonotype: What this receptor recognizes is not known. Per-base qualities were not stored, and no clone one base away is much larger.

The library was generated by 5' RACE. TCRdb shows the sequencer as Illumina HiSeq 2500. The second PCR ran for roughly 6 to 11 cycles and used a J-beta primer mix along with a sample-barcoded 5' primer. A unique molecular identifier was introduced onto each TCR beta cDNA molecule by a template-switch 5' adaptor carrying 12 random nucleotides. Each sample yielded at least 2.5 million CDR3-containing paired-end reads. First-strand cDNA was synthesized from all RNA with the Mint cDNA synthesis kit, primed by a TRBC-specific oligonucleotide. All cDNA was treated with uracil-DNA glycosylase and then went through a first 18-cycle PCR with the universal primers M1SS and BC2_uni_R. On the authors' methods: Normalization of each sample was performed by random selection of 1 million high-quality reads, each carrying a distinct molecular identifier. Reads with shared molecular identifiers were discarded instead of being binned into consensus sequences. MiTCR, run with a Q25 quality threshold and the strictest error-elimination algorithm, handled CDR3 identification, clonotype clustering and error correction. A nonparametric unseen species model with Euler transformation was used to estimate lower-bound total TCR beta diversity. In-frame beta chains were kept once TCRdb had trimmed the public reads at Q25 with fastp and called clones with MiXCR. Identical CDR3 proteins give one entry, which carries the most common genes and DNA. TCRdb, not the original authors, processed these V and J calls. Across this sample there are nearly 1 million distinct CDR3 sequences, with around 54% seen only once. About 20% of the sample rests with the top ten.

Systemically healthy Caucasian individuals from Russia, 39 in total and aged about 6 to 95 years, were included as donors. Around 9.7 milliliters of peripheral blood were collected from each donor into EDTA-treated Vacutainer tubes. PBMCs were isolated by Ficoll-Paque density-gradient centrifugation, with at least 7 million obtained per sample. Trizol reagent was used to extract total RNA from the PBMCs, yielding at least 6 micrograms per sample. The percentages of naive CD45RAhigh/CD27high T cells were determined by flow cytometry on a PBMC aliquot from every donor. The TCR sequence derives from a woman aged 60-75 years in good health. The sequenced sample was blood.

The sequenced DNA: TGTGCCTGGAGTGACAGAACAGGGGTCAGGTCACCCCTCCACTTT. Translated, this is CAWSDRTGVRSPLHF. Rearrangement joined TRBV30 to TRBJ1-6, with TRBD1 matching 7 junction bases. From the germline V gene (reference sequence), CDR1 is GTSNPN and CDR2 is SVGIG. The cysteine opens and the phenylalanine closes a CDR3 of 15 amino acids. Of all the DNA, just the CDR3 is kept, 45 bases in frame from base 1. For this chain, trimming is 1 base at the V end and 10 bases at the J end, and the number of junction bases without a gene match is 10.